This T cell receptor beta chain originates from a study of blood T cell repertoires in COVID-19. The CDR3 is made up of 13 amino acids. Looked up from germline, CDR1 is MNHEY and CDR2 is SVGAGI. V was clipped by 10 bases and J by 8 bases, with 17 bases between them. Profiled with immunoSEQ multiplex PCR; TCRdb holds only in-frame clones, not every one. The top ten hold 5.5% to 7% of the sample, which has 60,000 to 75,000 clones, roughly 80% seen once. The sequence was collected from a woman between 65 and 79 years old with acute or convalescent COVID-19. The chain is built from TRBV6-5 and TRBJ1-4; tentatively, D is TRBD1 (6 bases). The sequenced sample consisted of peripheral blood. CDR3: CATLTPGQEKLFF. The DNA for the CDR3 is TGTGCCACCCTGACTCCAGGACAGGAAAAACTGTTTTTT.